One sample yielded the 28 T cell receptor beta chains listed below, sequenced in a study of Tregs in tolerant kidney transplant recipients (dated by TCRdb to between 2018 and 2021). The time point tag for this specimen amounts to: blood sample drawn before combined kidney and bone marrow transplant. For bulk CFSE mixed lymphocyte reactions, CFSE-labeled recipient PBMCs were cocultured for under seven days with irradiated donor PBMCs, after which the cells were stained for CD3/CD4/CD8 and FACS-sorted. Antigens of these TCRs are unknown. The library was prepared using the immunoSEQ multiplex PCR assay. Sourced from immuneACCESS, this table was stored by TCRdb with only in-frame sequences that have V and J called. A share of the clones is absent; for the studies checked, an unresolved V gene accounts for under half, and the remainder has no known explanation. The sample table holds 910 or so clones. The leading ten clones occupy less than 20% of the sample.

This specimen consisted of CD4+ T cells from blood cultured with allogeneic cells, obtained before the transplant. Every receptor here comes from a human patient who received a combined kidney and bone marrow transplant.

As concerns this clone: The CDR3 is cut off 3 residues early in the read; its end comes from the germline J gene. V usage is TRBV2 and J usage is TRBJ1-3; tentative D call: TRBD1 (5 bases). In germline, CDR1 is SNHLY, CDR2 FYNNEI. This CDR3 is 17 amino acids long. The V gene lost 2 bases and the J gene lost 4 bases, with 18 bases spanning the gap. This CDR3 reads CASSELGLDRAGNTIYF. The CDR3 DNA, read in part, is TGTGCCAGCAGTGAATTGGGGCTTGACAGAGCCGGAAACACC.

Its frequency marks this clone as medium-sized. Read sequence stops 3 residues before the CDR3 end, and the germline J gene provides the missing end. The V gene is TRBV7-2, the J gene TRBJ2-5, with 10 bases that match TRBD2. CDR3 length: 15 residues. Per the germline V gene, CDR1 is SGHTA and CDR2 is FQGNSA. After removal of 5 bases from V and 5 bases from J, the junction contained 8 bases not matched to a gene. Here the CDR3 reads CASSPLAGVEETQYF. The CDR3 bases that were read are TGTGCCAGCAGCCCCCTAGCGGGGGTGGAGGAGACC. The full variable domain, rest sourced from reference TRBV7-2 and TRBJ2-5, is GAGVSQSPSNKVTEKGKDVELRCDPISGHTALYWYRQSLGQGLEFLIYFQGNSAPDKSGLPSDRFSAERTGGSVSTLTIQRTQQEDSAVYLCASSPLAGVEETQYFGPGTRLLVL.

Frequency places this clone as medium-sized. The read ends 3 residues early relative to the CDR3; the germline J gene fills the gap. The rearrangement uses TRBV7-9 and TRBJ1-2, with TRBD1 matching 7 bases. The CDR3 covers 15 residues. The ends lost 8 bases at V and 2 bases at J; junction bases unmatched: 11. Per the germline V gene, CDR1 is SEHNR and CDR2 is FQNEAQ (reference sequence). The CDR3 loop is CASDSPGQRNYGYTF. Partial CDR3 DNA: TGTGCCAGCGATTCGCCGGGACAGCGGAACTATGGC.

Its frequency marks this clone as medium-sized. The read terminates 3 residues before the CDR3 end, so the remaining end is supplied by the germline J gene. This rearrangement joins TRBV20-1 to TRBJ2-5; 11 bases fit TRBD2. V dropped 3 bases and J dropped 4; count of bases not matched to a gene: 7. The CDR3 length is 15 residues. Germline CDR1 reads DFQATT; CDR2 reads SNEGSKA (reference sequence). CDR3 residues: CSARLAGTSGETQYF. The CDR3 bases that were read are TGCAGTGCTAGGTTGGCCGGGACTAGCGGAGAGACC.

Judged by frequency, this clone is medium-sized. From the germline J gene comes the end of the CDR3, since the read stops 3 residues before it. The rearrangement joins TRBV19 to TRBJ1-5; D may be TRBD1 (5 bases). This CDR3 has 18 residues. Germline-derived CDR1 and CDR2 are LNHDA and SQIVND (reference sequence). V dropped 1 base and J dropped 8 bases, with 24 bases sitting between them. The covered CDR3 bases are TGTGCCAGTAGTATAGGATTAGGAGGGGACTGGCTGCCAAAGCCC. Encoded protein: CASSIGLGGDWLPKP. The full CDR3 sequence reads CASSIGLGGDWLPKPQHF.

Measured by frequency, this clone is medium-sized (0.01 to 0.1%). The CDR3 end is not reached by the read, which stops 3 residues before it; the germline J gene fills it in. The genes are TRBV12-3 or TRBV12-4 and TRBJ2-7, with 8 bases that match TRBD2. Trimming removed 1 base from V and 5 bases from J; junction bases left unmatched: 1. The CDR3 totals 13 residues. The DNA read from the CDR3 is TGTGCCAGCAGTTTAGGGACTAGCAACGAG. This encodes CASSLGTSNE. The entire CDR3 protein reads CASSLGTSNEQYF.

CDR3 protein: CASSVGQPSTDTQYF. The part of the CDR3 DNA that was read is TGTGCCAGCAGTGTAGGGCAGCCTAGCACAGATACG. The chain uses TRBV2 and TRBJ2-3; the D is unclear. The CDR3 extends 3 residues past the end of the read, so its final part is completed from the germline J gene. The germline V gene encodes CDR1 SNHLY and CDR2 FYNNEI. Trimming shortened V by 4 bases and J by 0 bases, and 11 bases separated the two germline ends. There are 15 residues in the CDR3.

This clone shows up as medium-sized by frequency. The sequenced part of the CDR3 DNA is TGCAGTGCCCAAGACAGGGGGCGACGGAACACTGAA. Its translation is CSAQDRGRRNTE. The full-length CDR3 reads as CSAQDRGRRNTEAFF. J is TRBJ1-1 and V is TRBV20-1; TRBD1 agrees at 10 bases. The read finishes 3 residues shy of the CDR3 end, and the germline J gene is used to complete it. Germline CDR1 DFQATT, CDR2 SNEGSKA (reference sequence). CDR3 length equals 15 residues. The V gene end was trimmed by 6 bases and the J gene end by 1 base; junction bases not matched to a gene: 8.

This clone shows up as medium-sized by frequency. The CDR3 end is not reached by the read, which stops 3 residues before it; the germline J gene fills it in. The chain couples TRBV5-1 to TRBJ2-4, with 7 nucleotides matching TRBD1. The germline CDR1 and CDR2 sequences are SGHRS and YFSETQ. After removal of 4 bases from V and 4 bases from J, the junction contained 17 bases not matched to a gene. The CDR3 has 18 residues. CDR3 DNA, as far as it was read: TGCGCCAGCAGCCTGGGACAGCGTGACCGGCCCGGAAAAAACATT. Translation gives CASSLGQRDRPGKNI. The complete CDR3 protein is CASSLGQRDRPGKNIQYF.

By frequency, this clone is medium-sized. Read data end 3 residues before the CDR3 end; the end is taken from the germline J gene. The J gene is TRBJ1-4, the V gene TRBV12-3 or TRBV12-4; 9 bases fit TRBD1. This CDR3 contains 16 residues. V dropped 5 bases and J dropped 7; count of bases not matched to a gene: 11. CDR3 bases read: TGTGCCAGCAGTCCCGGGACAGGGTCGAAGGGTGAAAAA. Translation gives CASSPGTGSKGEK. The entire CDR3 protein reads CASSPGTGSKGEKLFF.

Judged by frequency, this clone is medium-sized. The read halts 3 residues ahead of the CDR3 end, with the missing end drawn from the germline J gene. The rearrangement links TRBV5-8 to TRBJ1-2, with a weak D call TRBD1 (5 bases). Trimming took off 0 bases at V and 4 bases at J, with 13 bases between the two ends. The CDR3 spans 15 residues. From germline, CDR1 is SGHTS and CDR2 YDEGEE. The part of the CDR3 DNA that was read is TGTGCCAGCAGCTTGGCCCCAGGGTTCGTCTATGGC. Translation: CASSLAPGFVYG. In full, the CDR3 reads CASSLAPGFVYGYTF.

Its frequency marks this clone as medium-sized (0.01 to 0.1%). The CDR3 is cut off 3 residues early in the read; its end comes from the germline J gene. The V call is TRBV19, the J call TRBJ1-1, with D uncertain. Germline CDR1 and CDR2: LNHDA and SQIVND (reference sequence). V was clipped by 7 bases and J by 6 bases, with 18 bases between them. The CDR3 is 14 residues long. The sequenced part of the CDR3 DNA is TGTGCCAGTACAGGCCCTAGCAGATCCCCTGAA. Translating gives CASTGPSRSPE. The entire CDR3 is CASTGPSRSPEAFF.

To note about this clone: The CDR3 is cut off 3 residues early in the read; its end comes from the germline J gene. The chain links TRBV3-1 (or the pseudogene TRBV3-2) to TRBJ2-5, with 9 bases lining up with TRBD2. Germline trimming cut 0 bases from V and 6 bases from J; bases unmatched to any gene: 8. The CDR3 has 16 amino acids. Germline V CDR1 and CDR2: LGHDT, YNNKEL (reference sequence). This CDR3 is CASSQEGRGGLQTQYF. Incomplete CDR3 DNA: TGTGCCAGCAGCCAAGAAGGGCGGGGGGGCCTGCAGACC.

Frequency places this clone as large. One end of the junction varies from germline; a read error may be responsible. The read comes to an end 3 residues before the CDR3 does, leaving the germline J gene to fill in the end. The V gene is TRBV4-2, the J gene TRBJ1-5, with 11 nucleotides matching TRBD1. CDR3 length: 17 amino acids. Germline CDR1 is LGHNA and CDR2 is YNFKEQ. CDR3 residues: CASTQVPGTGGDQPQHF. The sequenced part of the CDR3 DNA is TGTGCCAGCACCCAAGTCCCCGGGACAGGGGGTGATCAGCCC.

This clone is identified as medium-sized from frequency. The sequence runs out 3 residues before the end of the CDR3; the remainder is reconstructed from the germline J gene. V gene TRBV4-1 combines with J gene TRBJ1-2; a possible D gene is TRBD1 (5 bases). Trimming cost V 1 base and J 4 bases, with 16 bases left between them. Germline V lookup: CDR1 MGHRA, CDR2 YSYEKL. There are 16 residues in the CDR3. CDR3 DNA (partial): TGCGCCAGCAGCCAAGCTCAGGGCGGAGGGATCTATGGC. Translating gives CASSQAQGGGIYG. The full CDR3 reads CASSQAQGGGIYGYTF.

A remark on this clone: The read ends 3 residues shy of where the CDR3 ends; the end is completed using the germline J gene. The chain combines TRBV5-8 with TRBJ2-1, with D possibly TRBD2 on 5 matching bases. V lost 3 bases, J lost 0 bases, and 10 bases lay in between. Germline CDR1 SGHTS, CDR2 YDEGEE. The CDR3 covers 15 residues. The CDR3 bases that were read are TGTGCCAGCAGCTCAAGCGGCCGCTCCTACAATGAG. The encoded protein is CASSSSGRSYNE. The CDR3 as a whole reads CASSSSGRSYNEQFF.

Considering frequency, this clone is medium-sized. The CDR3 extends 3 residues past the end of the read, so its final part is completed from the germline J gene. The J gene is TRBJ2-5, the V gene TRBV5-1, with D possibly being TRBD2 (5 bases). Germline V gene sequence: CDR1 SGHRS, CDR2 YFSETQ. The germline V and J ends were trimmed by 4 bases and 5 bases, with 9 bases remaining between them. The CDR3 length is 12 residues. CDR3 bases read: TGCGCCAGCAGCGACGGACTGGAGACC. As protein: CASSDGLET. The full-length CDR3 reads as CASSDGLETQYF.

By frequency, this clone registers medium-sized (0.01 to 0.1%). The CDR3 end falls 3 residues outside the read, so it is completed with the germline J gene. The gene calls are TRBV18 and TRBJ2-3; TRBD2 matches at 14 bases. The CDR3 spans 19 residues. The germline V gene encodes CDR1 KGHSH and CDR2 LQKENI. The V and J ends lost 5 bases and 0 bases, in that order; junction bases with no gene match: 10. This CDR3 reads CASSGPGLAGVPSTDTQYF. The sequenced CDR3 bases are TGTGCCAGCTCAGGACCGGGACTAGCGGGGGTCCCTAGCACAGATACG.

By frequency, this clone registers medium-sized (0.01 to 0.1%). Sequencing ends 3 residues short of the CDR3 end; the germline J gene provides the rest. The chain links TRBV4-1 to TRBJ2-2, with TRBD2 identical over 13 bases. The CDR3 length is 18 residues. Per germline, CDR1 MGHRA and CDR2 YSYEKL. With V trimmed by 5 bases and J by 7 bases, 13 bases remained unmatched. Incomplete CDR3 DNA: TGCGCCAGCAGCGAGAAAATTCCGGGACTAGCGGGGCACGGGGAG. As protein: CASSEKIPGLAGHGE. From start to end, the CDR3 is CASSEKIPGLAGHGELFF.

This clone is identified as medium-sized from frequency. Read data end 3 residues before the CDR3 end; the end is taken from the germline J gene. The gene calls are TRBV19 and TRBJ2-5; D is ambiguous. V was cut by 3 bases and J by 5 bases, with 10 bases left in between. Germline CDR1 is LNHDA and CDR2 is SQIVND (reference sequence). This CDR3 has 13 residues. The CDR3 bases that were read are TGTGCCAGTAGTATCTTAGTAGGGGAGACC. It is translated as CASSILVGET. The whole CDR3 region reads CASSILVGETQYF.

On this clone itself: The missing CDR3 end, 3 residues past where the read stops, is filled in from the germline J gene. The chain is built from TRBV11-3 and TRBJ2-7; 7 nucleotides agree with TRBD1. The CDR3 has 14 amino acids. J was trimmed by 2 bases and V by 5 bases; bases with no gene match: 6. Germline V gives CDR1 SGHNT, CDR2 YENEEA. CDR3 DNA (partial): TGTGCCAGCAGCATGGGACAGAAACCCTACGAG. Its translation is CASSMGQKPYE. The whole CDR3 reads CASSMGQKPYEQYF.

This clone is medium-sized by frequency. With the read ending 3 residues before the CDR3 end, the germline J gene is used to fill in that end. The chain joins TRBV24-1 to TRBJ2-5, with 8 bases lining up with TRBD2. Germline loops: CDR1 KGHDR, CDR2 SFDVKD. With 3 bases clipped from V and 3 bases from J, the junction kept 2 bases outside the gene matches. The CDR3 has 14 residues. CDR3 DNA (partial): TGTGCCACCAGTGATAGACTAGCGAAAGAGACC. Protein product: CATSDRLAKET. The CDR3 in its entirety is CATSDRLAKETQYF.

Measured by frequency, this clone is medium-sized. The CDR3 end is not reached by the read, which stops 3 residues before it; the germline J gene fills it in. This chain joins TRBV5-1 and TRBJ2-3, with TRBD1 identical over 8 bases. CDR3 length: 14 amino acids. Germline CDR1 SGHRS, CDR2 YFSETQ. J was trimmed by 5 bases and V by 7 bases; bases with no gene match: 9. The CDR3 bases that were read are TGCGCCAGCTTCGGACAGGGAATTAGAGATACG. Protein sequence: CASFGQGIRDT. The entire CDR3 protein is CASFGQGIRDTQYF.

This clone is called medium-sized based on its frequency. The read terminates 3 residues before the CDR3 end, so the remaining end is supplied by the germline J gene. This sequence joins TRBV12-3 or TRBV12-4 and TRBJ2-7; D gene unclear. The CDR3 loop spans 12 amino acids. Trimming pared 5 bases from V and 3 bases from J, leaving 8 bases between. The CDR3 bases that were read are TGTGCCAGCAGTCACCCTAACTACGAG. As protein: CASSHPNYE. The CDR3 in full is CASSHPNYEQYF.

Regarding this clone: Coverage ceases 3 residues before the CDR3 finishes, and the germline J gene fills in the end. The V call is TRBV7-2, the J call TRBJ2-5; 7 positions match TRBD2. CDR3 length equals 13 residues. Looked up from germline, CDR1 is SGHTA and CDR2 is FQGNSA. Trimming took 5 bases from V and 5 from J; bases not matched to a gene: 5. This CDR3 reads CASSPWGGETQYF. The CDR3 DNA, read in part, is TGTGCCAGCAGCCCGTGGGGGGGGGAGACC.

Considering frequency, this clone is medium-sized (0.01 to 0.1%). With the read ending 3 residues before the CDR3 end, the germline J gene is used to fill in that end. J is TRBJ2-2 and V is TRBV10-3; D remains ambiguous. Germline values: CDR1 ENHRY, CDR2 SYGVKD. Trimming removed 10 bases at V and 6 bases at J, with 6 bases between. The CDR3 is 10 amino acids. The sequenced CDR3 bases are TGTGCCACATACTCCGGGGAG. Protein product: CATYSGE. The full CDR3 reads CATYSGELFF.

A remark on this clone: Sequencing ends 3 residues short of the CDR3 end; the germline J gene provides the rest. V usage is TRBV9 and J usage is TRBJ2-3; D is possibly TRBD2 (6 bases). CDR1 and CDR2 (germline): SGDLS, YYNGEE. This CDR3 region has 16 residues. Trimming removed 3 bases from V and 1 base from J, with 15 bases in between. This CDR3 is CASSGGERAGTDTQYF. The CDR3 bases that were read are TGTGCCAGCAGCGGGGGTGAGCGGGCGGGCACAGATACG.

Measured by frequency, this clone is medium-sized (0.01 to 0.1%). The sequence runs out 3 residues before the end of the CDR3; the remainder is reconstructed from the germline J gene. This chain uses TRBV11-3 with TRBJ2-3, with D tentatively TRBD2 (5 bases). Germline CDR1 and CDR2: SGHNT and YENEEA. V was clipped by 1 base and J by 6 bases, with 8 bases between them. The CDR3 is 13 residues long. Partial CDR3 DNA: TGTGCCAGCAGCTTAGGGCCGGGGGATACG. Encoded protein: CASSLGPGDT. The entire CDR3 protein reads CASSLGPGDTQYF.